Below, 2 T cell receptor beta chains from the same sample are listed, as sequenced in a study of cytomegalovirus exposure and HLA in healthy donors. In the PCR, 60 Vbeta and 13 Jbeta primers were used. The table came from immunoSEQ multiplex PCR; TCRdb's copy has only in-frame clones and leaves some out. The sample consists of under 250,000 clones, around 80% of them appearing once. What was sequenced was PBMCs. Receptors originate from a woman between 55 and 75 years old in good health and CMV-seropositive.

The sample holds a few counts of this clone. The J gene is TRBJ2-1, the V gene TRBV18; 8 nucleotides agree with TRBD1. Trimming removed 2 bases from V and 5 bases from J; junction bases left unmatched: 11. Germline CDR1 is KGHSH and CDR2 is LQKENI. CDR3 size: 17 residues. CDR3 loop: CASSPSEDRVMNNEQFF. The CDR3 nucleotides are TGTGCCAGCTCACCATCCGAGGACAGGGTAATGAACAATGAGCAGTTCTTC.

The genes are TRBV25-1 and TRBJ1-1, with D unresolved. This CDR3 is 13 amino acids long. Trimming took off 3 bases at V and 1 base at J, with 6 bases between the two ends. CDR1 and CDR2 (germline): MGHDK, SYGVNS. The CDR3 protein is CASSDGGNTEAFF. The CDR3 coding sequence is TGTGCCAGCAGTGATGGAGGGAACACTGAAGCTTTCTTT.